Listed here are 22 T cell receptor beta chains from one sample, sequenced in a study of cytomegalovirus exposure and HLA in healthy donors. PCR primers comprised 60 Vbeta and 13 Jbeta primers. Sequencing was performed with immunoSEQ multiplex PCR; in TCRdb, only in-frame clones are kept and a portion is missing. Of about 170,000 clones in the sample, around 82% are singletons; the top ten hold 0.38%. What was sequenced was PBMCs. The receptors stem from a boy aged 2-15 years in good health and CMV-seronegative.

This sequence joins TRBV10-3 and TRBJ1-1; perhaps TRBD1 as D (5 bases). Looked up from germline, CDR1 is ENHRY and CDR2 is SYGVKD. This CDR3 region has 15 residues. Trimming pared 6 bases from V and 4 bases from J, leaving 18 bases between. The DNA of the CDR3 is TGTGCCATCAGGAATACAGGTCCTATCTCCACTGAAGCTTTCTTT. Its translation: CAIRNTGPISTEAFF.

This chain uses TRBV10-3 with TRBJ2-3; D perhaps matches TRBD2 (6 bases). V lost 8 bases, J lost 2 bases, and 29 bases lay in between. The CDR3 sequence is 19 residues long. Germline CDR1 reads ENHRY; CDR2 reads SYGVKD. CDR3: CAISDGLMEDPPHTDTQYF. CDR3 bases: TGTGCCATCTCTGATGGACTAATGGAGGACCCACCCCACACAGATACGCAGTATTTT.

Here the CDR3 reads CASSLAGRGETQYF. The CDR3 DNA follows: TGTGCCAGCAGCTTGGCCGGCAGGGGGGAGACCCAGTACTTC. The chain combines TRBV5-4 with TRBJ2-5; 7 positions agree with TRBD1. Per germline, CDR1 SGHNT and CDR2 YYREEE (reference sequence). The CDR3 has 14 amino acids. V lost 0 bases to trimming and J lost 5 bases; unmatched junction nucleotides: 4.

The chain employs TRBV6-4 and TRBJ2-2; TRBD1 agrees at 9 bases. There are 15 residues in the CDR3. J lost 6 bases, V lost 6 bases, and 8 bases had no gene match. CDR1 MRHNA and CDR2 SNTAGT come from the germline V gene. CDR3 DNA: TGTGCCAGCAGAACGGGACAGGGAGGAGCCGGGGAGCTGTTTTTT. Translation gives CASRTGQGGAGELFF.

In DNA form, the CDR3 reads TGTGCCAGCAGTCCCCGGACTAGCGGGAGGGTCTACAATGAGCAGTTCTTC. Translating it yields CASSPRTSGRVYNEQFF. The rearrangement links TRBV27 to TRBJ2-1; TRBD2 matches 15 bases. Germline CDR1 MNHEY, CDR2 SMNVEV (reference sequence). The CDR3 runs to 17 residues. Unmatched junction bases numbered 5, after V lost 5 bases and J lost 3 bases.

The chain joins TRBV7-2 to TRBJ1-1, with D hard to call. V gave up 3 bases and J gave up 6 bases, with 14 bases separating them. CDR1 is SGHTA and CDR2 is FQGNSA in the germline V gene. The CDR3 loop spans 14 amino acids. DNA for the CDR3: TGTGCCAGCAGCTTGAGGAGGGATACTGCTGAAGCTTTCTTT. Translating gives CASSLRRDTAEAFF.

The chain is built from TRBV12-5 and TRBJ2-1; 11 bases are shared with TRBD2. The CDR3 loop spans 16 amino acids. Germline V gene lookup returns CDR1 LGHNT and CDR2 FRNRAP. V lost 4 bases to trimming and J lost 8 bases; unmatched junction nucleotides: 10. CDR3 sequence reads: CASGSGTSGPVDEQFF. CDR3 nucleotides: TGTGCTAGTGGTTCTGGGACTAGCGGTCCGGTAGATGAGCAGTTCTTC.

The gene calls are TRBV5-6 and TRBJ2-1, with 7 bases matching TRBD1. This CDR3 has 15 amino acids. J gave up 8 bases and V 0 bases, and 8 bases lay outside the gene matches. Germline CDR1 and CDR2: SGHDT and YYEEEE. The CDR3 protein is CASSLDLQGVYEQFF. In nucleotides, the CDR3 is TGTGCCAGCAGCTTGGATCTTCAGGGGGTATATGAGCAGTTCTTC.

The chain employs TRBV30 and TRBJ2-7, with a tentative D call TRBD2 (6 bases). Between the trimmed V and J ends, which lost 5 bases and 0 bases, there was a span of 14 bases. The CDR3 spans 14 residues. CDR1 and CDR2 from the germline V gene are GTSNPN and SVGIG (reference sequence). The CDR3 sequence: CAWLGGESSYEQYF. The CDR3 DNA follows: TGTGCCTGGTTGGGAGGAGAGAGCTCCTACGAGCAGTACTTC.

The chain links TRBV9 to TRBJ1-5; D unresolved. Germline assignment: CDR1 SGDLS and CDR2 YYNGEE. Trimming shortened V by 0 bases and J by 4 bases, and 8 bases separated the two germline ends. The CDR3 runs 14 residues. CDR3 in DNA: TGTGCCAGCAGCGTAGGTTCGGAGAATCAGCCCCAGCATTTT. Its translation is CASSVGSENQPQHF.

V usage is TRBV25-1 and J usage is TRBJ1-1; perhaps TRBD1 as D (5 bases). The germline V and J ends were trimmed by 7 bases and 4 bases, with 19 bases remaining between them. Per the germline V gene, CDR1 is MGHDK and CDR2 is SYGVNS. This CDR3 has 15 amino acids. The DNA of the CDR3 is TGTGCCAGCACCTCGAAAAGGGCAGGGATCACTGAAGCTTTCTTT. This gives the protein CASTSKRAGITEAFF.

The V and J genes are TRBV15 and TRBJ2-7; 9 nucleotides align to TRBD1. CDR1 is LNHNV and CDR2 is YYDKDF in the germline V gene (reference sequence). Germline trimming cut 5 bases from V and 2 bases from J; bases unmatched to any gene: 7. CDR3 length: 15 residues. The CDR3 nucleotides read TGTGCCACCAGCTTAGGGACAGGGAATCCCTACGAGCAGTACTTC. It translates to CATSLGTGNPYEQYF.

The chain uses TRBV27 and TRBJ2-1, with 10 bases aligning to TRBD2. J was trimmed by 7 bases and V by 1 base; bases with no gene match: 7. CDR3 length equals 16 residues. Germline CDR1 reads MNHEY; CDR2 reads SMNVEV (reference sequence). The CDR3 bases are TGTGCCAGCAGTTTATTAGCTAGCGGGAGAGCAAATGAGCAGTTCTTC. Its protein is CASSLLASGRANEQFF.

The CDR3 here is CASRPTGEGYGYTF. The CDR3 coding sequence is TGTGCCAGCAGACCGACAGGGGAGGGTTATGGCTACACCTTC. The chain combines TRBV5-4 with TRBJ1-2, with 8 bases that match TRBD1. Germline values: CDR1 SGHNT, CDR2 YYREEE (reference sequence). The CDR3 is 14 residues long. V dropped 5 bases and J dropped 5; count of bases not matched to a gene: 8.

This clone appeared a single time. The J gene is TRBJ2-3, the V gene TRBV5-1, with 8 nucleotides matching TRBD1. V lost 4 bases, J lost 0 bases, and 13 bases stayed unmatched. The CDR3 has 18 amino acids. CDR1 SGHRS and CDR2 YFSETQ come from the germline V gene. CDR3 nucleotide sequence: TGCGCCAGCAGCCCCCAAGGTCAGGGGGCGTCTAGCACAGATACGCAGTATTTT. Amino acids: CASSPQGQGASSTDTQYF.

The chain recombines TRBV29-1 with TRBJ1-2, with D perhaps TRBD1 (6 bases). Germline V lookup: CDR1 SQVTM, CDR2 ANQGSEA. The CDR3 sequence is 14 residues long. With 0 bases removed from V and 7 bases from J, the gap between germline ends came to 15 bases. CDR3 in DNA: TGCAGCGTTGAAGATCGGAGGTCAGGGGCTGGCTACACCTTC. It encodes CSVEDRRSGAGYTF. Together with reference TRBV29-1 and TRBJ1-2, the CDR3 gives the full variable domain: SAVISQKPSRDICQRGTSLTIQCQVDSQVTMMFWYRQQPGQSLTLIATANQGSEATYESGFVIDKFPISRPNLTFSTLTVSNMSPEDSSIYLCSVEDRRSGAGYTFGSGTRLTVV.

V is TRBV5-1 and J is TRBJ2-2; 8 nucleotides line up with TRBD1. In germline, CDR1 is SGHRS, CDR2 YFSETQ. Germline trimming cut 4 bases from V and 3 bases from J; bases unmatched to any gene: 5. The CDR3 spans 15 residues. The CDR3 region is CASSGQGRDTGELFF. CDR3 sequence (DNA): TGCGCCAGCAGCGGACAGGGTAGGGACACCGGGGAGCTGTTTTTT. Together with reference TRBV5-1 and TRBJ2-2, the CDR3 gives the full variable domain: KAGVTQTPRYLIKTRGQQVTLSCSPISGHRSVSWYQQTPGQGLQFLFEYFSETQRNKGNFPGRFSGRQFSNSRSEMNVSTLELGDSALYLCASSGQGRDTGELFFGEGSRLTVL.

This clone has just one count. The chain uses TRBV4-1 and TRBJ2-7; 12 bases align to TRBD2. The CDR3 spans 14 residues. Germline V CDR1 and CDR2: MGHRA, YSYEKL. With V trimmed by 4 bases and J by 3 bases, 1 base remained unmatched. CDR3 nucleotides: TGCGCCAGCAGCCGACTAGCGGGAGACTACGAGCAGTACTTC. It is translated as CASSRLAGDYEQYF.

A single count supports this clone. Relative to the germline gene, one junction end is altered; a read error may explain this. The chain uses TRBV28 and TRBJ1-1; 7 bases agree with TRBD1. The CDR3 contains 14 residues. From germline, CDR1 is MDHEN and CDR2 SYDVKM. The CDR3 nucleotides read TGTGCCAGCAACCAACAGGGGTTGAACACTGAAGCTCTCTTT. This gives the protein CASNQQGLNTEALF.

With respect to this clone: The same CDR3 is also encoded by other DNA sequences in this sample. CDR3 loop: CASSSMTGLPGNTIYF. CDR3 sequence (DNA): TGTGCCAGCAGCTCGATGACAGGCCTACCTGGAAACACCATATATTTT. V gene TRBV27 combines with J gene TRBJ1-3; TRBD1 is a possible D gene (6 bases). In germline, CDR1 is MNHEY, CDR2 SMNVEV (reference sequence). The CDR3 length is 16 residues. V lost 6 bases, J lost 2 bases, and 17 bases lay in between.

CDR3 DNA sequence: TGTGCCAGCAGCTCACGCCAGGGGATTTACAATGAGCAGTTCTTC. Protein product: CASSSRQGIYNEQFF. The chain joins TRBV5-6 to TRBJ2-1, with a weak D call TRBD1 (6 bases). The CDR3 spans 15 residues. Germline lookup yields CDR1 SGHDT and CDR2 YYEEEE. V was shortened by 3 bases and J by 4 bases, with 14 bases between the two germline ends. The full variable domain, completed using reference TRBV5-6 and TRBJ2-1, is DAGVTQSPTHLIKTRGQQVTLRCSPKSGHDTVSWYQQALGQGPQFIFQYYEEEERQRGNFPDRFSGHQFPNYSSELNVNALLLGDSALYLCASSSRQGIYNEQFFGPGTRLTVL.

This clone turned up a few times. The J gene is TRBJ2-3, the V gene TRBV6-1; D not certain. This CDR3 region has 14 residues. In germline, CDR1 is MNHNS, CDR2 SASEGT. Trimming removed 3 bases from V and 0 bases from J, with 7 bases in between. This chain's CDR3 is CASSEMASTDTQYF. DNA of the CDR3: TGTGCCAGCAGTGAGATGGCTAGCACAGATACGCAGTATTTT.